The 10 T cell receptor beta chains in this list originate from one sample, sequenced in a study of post-analysis software for immune sequencing data. Prepared libraries of TCR beta cDNA carried unique molecular identifiers. TCRdb re-analysed the PCR reads in MiXCR, keeping a single row per CDR3 protein. Seen here are over 700,000 distinct CDR3 sequences, roughly 30% observed once, and the top ten hold around 0.56%. Their cognate antigens are unknown. Findings and caveats of the study: Five TRBV segments occurring more often in patients than controls included TRBV5-6, TRBV5-1 and TRBV20-1.

The sample comprised blood. The receptors derive from a girl aged 5-17 years with multiple sclerosis.

This clonotype was counted once. The chain links TRBV2 to TRBJ1-1, with D uncertain. The ends were cut back, 8 bases at V and 1 base at J, with 8 bases in the middle. Germline CDR1 and CDR2: SNHLY and FYNNEI. The CDR3 is 12 residues long. The CDR3 here is CASGDGNTEAFF. The CDR3 nucleotides are TGTGCCAGCGGAGACGGGAACACTGAAGCTTTCTTT.

This clonotype has only a few counts. DNA for the CDR3: TGTGCCAGCAGCAAAATAGACAGGGGAGGTGAGAACATTCAGTACTTC. Translating it yields CASSKIDRGGENIQYF. The chain is built from TRBV21-1 and TRBJ2-4; TRBD1, the D gene given by the table, was not confirmed from the DNA. TRBV21-1 is an annotated pseudogene. This CDR3 comprises 16 residues.

Concerning this clonotype itself: Compared with germline, one end of the junction differs, possibly owing to a read error. The V gene is TRBV6-6, the J gene TRBJ2-1; D possibly uses TRBD1 or TRBD2 (5 bases each). CDR3 length: 17 residues. Germline loops: CDR1 MNHNY, CDR2 SVGAGI (reference sequence). CDR3 sequence reads: CTSSYSMASSLGHEQFF. CDR3 sequence (DNA): TGTACCAGCAGTTACTCGATGGCTAGCTCCCTGGGGCATGAGCAGTTCTTC.

In this sample, this clonotype turned up a few times. V gene TRBV5-1 combines with J gene TRBJ2-1; D possibly corresponds to TRBD1 (6 bases). Deletions cut 4 bases from V and 6 bases from J, with 20 bases between. Germline-derived CDR1 and CDR2 are SGHRS and YFSETQ. The CDR3 runs 16 residues. CDR3 sequence reads: CASSDAARGPPNEQFF. The CDR3 region has the DNA TGCGCCAGCAGCGACGCCGCCAGGGGCCCCCCCAATGAGCAGTTCTTC.

A remark on this clonotype: A much larger clone is a single base away; this may be a read error. The V and J genes are TRBV11-2 and TRBJ1-5; weak D call: TRBD1 (5 bases). The germline gives CDR1 SGHAT, CDR2 FQNNGV. The CDR3 contains 14 residues. The CDR3 sequence: CASSLDRGDQPRHF. The CDR3, as DNA: TGTGCCAGCAGCTTAGATCGGGGGGATCAGCCCCGGCATTTT. Supplemented by reference TRBV11-2 and TRBJ1-5, the full variable domain reads EAGVAQSPRYKIIEKRQSVAFWCNPISGHATLYWYQQILGQGPKLLIQFQNNGVVDDSQLPKDRFSAERLKGVDSTLKIQPAKLEDSAVYLCASSLDRGDQPRHFGDGTRLSIL.

About this clonotype itself: The junction does not match germline at one end; this may be a read error. The chain carries TRBV3-1 and TRBJ1-2; D may be TRBD1 (6 bases). This CDR3 region has 15 residues. Germline CDR1 and CDR2: LGHDT and YNNKEL (reference sequence). CDR3: CTSSLTRDRNYGYTF. In nucleotides, the CDR3 is TGTACCAGCAGCTTGACACGTGACAGGAACTATGGCTACACCTTC.

The chain is built from TRBV5-1 and TRBJ2-1; D remains unclear. V was clipped by 5 bases and J by 6 bases, with 18 bases between them. The CDR3 contains 15 residues. Germline-derived CDR1 and CDR2 are SGHRS and YFSETQ. The CDR3, as DNA: TGCGCCAGCAGTCTGGGCCCCGAGGTTGTCAATGAGCAGTTCTTC. It is translated as CASSLGPEVVNEQFF.

The chain has TRBV3-1 and TRBJ1-5; D gene unclear. CDR3 length equals 15 residues. With 4 bases removed from V and 3 bases from J, the gap between germline ends came to 13 bases. Germline CDR1 and CDR2: LGHDT and YNNKEL (reference sequence). CDR3 bases: TGTGCCAGCAGCCGGGAGCCAGGCGACAATCAGCCCCAGCATTTT. It encodes CASSREPGDNQPQHF.

The chain links TRBV7-8 to TRBJ1-4, with 12 positions matching TRBD1. CDR1 and CDR2 (germline): SGHVS, FQNEAQ. V was pared by 5 bases and J by 8 bases, with 6 bases of the junction left unmatched. CDR3 length: 15 residues. Written as DNA, the CDR3 is TGTGCCAGCAGCCCGGGACAGGGGGCTCACGAAAAACTGTTTTTT. Translated: CASSPGQGAHEKLFF. Full variable domain (outside the CDR3, taken from reference TRBV7-8 and TRBJ1-4): GAGVSQSPRYKVAKRGQDVALRCDPISGHVSLFWYQQALGQGPEFLTYFQNEAQLDKSGLPSDRFFAERPEGSVSTLKIQRTQQEDSAVYLCASSPGQGAHEKLFFGSGTQLSVL.

This clonotype has just a few counts. The V and J genes are TRBV18 and TRBJ2-1, with 7 bases identical to TRBD1. The CDR3 has 16 residues. Unmatched junction bases numbered 10, after V lost 2 bases and J lost 6 bases. Per germline, CDR1 KGHSH and CDR2 LQKENI. The CDR3 bases are TGTGCCAGCTCACCATTTTTTACAGGGGATAGCAATGAGCAGTTCTTC. It is translated as CASSPFFTGDSNEQFF.